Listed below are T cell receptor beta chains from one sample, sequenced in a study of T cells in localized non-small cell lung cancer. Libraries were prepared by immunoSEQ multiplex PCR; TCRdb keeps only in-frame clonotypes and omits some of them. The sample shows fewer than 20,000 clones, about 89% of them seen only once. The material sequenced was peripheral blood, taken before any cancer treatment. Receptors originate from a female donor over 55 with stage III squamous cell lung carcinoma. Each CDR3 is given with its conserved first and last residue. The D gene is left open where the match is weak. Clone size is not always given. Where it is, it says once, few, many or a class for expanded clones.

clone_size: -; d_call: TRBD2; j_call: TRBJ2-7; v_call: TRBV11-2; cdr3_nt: TGTGCCAGCAGCTTAGATCACGGGACTAGCGGGAGTTTATCCTACGAGCAGTACTTC; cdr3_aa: CASSLDHGTSGSLSYEQYF
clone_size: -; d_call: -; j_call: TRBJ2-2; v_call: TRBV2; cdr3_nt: TGTGCCAGCCGCTGGGAACTCCCTAACACCGGGGAGCTGTTTTTT; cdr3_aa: CASRWELPNTGELFF
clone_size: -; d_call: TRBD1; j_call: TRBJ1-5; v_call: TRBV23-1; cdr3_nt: TGCGCCAGCAGTCACTGGGACAGGGGGCAGGGCAATCAGCCCCAGCATTTT; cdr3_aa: CASSHWDRGQGNQPQHF
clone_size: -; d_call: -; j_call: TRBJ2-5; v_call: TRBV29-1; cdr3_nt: TGCAGCGGCGCACCACTCCAGGGGACCCAGTACTTC; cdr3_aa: CSGAPLQGTQYF
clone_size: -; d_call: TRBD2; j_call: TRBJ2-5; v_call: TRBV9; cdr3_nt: TGTGCCAGCAGCAAAAACCTAGCGGGGGGGCAAGAGACCCAGTACTTC; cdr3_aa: CASSKNLAGGQETQYF
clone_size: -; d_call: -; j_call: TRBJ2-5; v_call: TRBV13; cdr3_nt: TGTGCCAGCAGCATTAAGGAGACCCAGTACTTC; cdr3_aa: CASSIKETQYF
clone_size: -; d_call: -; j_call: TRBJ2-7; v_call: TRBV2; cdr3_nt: TGTGCCAGCAGCCTATACGAGCAGTACTTC; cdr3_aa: CASSLYEQYF
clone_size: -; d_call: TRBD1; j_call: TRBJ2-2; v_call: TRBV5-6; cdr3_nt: TGTGCCAGCAGCTTGACCGGGACAGGGGGAACCGGGGAGCTGTTTTTT; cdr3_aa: CASSLTGTGGTGELFF
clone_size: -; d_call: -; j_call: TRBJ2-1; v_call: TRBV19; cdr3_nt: TGTGCCAGTAGGCTTCGGGGGGCGGCCTACAATGAGCAGTTCTTC; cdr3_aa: CASRLRGAAYNEQFF
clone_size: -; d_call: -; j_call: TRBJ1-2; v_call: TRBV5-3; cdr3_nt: TGTGCCAGCAGCCCGGGGACCGCGAACTATGGCTACACCTTC; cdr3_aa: CASSPGTANYGYTF
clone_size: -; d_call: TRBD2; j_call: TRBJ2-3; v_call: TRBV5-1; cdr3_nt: TGCGCCAGCAAGATTCCGGGGGGTGCAGATACGCAGTATTTT; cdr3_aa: CASKIPGGADTQYF
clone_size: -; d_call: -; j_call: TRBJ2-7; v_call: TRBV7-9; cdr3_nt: TGTGCCAGCAGCTTAGAAGTCGCCGAGCAGTACTTC; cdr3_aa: CASSLEVAEQYF
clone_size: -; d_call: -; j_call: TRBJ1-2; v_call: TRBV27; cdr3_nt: TGTGCCAGCAGTTTAACGCCGACCGGTAACTATGGCTACACCTTC; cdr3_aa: CASSLTPTGNYGYTF
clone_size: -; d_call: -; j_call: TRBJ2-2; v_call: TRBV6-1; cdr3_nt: TGTGCCAGCAGGGTGACTTCGAACACCGGGGAGCTGTTTTTT; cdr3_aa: CASRVTSNTGELFF
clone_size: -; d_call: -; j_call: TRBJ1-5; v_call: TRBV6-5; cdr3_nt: TGTGCCAGCACCACCACGGGGAATCAGCCCCAGCATTTT; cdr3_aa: CASTTTGNQPQHF
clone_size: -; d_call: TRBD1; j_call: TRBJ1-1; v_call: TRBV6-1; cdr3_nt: TGTGCCAGCACCAAAAGGACAGGGGTGGACACTGAAGCTTTCTTT; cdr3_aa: CASTKRTGVDTEAFF
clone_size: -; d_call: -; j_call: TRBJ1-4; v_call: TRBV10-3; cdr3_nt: TGTGCCATCAGTGAGTCGCTGGCTAATGAAAAACTGTTTTTT; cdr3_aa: CAISESLANEKLFF
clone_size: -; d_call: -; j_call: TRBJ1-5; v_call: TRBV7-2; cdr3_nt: TGTGCCAGCAGCAAGGAGGGCAATCAGCCCCAGCATTTT; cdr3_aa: CASSKEGNQPQHF
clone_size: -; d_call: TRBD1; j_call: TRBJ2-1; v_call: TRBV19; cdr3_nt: TGTGCCAGTAGTGCCAGGACAGGGGGCGAGGCACTAGCGAGATACAATGAGCAGTTCTTC; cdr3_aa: CASSARTGGEALARYNEQFF
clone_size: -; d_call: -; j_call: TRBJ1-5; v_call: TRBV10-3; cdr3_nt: TGTGCCATCAGTGAAGACAGAAGCAATCAGCCCCAGCATTTT; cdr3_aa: CAISEDRSNQPQHF
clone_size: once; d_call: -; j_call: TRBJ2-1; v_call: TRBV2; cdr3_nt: TGTGCCAGCAGTGATGGGGCCCTCGGCTTTGATGAGCAGTTCTTC; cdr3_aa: CASSDGALGFDEQFF
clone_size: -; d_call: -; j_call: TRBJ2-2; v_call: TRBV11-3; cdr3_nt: TGTGCCAGCAGCTTAGTACCTAACGGGGAGCTGTTTTTT; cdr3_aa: CASSLVPNGELFF
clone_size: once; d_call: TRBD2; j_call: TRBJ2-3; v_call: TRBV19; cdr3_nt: TGTGCCAGTAGTCCTAGCGGGGACCCTTTAAGCACAGATACGCAGTATTTT; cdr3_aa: CASSPSGDPLSTDTQYF
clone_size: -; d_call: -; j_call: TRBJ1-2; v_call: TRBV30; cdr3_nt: TGTGCCTGGAGTGTAGCCCGTCCCAGGGACTATGGCTACACCTTC; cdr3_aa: CAWSVARPRDYGYTF
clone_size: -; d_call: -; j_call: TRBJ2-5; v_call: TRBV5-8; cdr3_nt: TGTGCCAGCAGCTGGGGCAGGGTTCAAGAGACCCAGTACTTC; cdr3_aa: CASSWGRVQETQYF
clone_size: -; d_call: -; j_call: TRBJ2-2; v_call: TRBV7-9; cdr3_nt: TGTGCCAGCAGCTTAGGAGCGTCGACCGGGGAGCTGTTTTTT; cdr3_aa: CASSLGASTGELFF
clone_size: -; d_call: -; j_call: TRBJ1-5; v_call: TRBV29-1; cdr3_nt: TGCAGCCCGGAACGGGGCTGTCAGCCCCAGCATTTT; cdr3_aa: CSPERGCQPQHF
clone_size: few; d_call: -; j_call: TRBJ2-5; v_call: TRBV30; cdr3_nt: TGTGCCGGGCCGGGGTTGGAGACCCAGTACTTC; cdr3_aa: CAGPGLETQYF
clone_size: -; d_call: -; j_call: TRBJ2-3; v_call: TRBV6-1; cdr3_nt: TGTGCCAGCAAATCCGGTGGGGGAGACACAGATACGCAGTATTTT; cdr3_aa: CASKSGGGDTDTQYF
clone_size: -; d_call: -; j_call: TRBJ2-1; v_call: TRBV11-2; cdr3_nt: TGTGCCAGCAGGTACGAGCTAGGAGAATACAATGAGCAGTTCTTC; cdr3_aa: CASRYELGEYNEQFF
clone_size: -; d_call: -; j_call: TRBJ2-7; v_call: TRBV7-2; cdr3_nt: TGTGCCAGCAGCCCCATAGGGTCGGTTTCGGGGGAGCAGTACTTC; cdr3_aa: CASSPIGSVSGEQYF
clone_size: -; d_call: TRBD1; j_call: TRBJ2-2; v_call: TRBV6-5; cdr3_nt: TGTGCCAGCAGAAAAACCGGGACAGGGTTCGGGGAGCTGTTTTTT; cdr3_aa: CASRKTGTGFGELFF
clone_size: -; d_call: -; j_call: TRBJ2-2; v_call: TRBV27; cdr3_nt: TGTGCCAGCAGTTCGACGGGGAGGAACACCGGGGAGCTGTTTTTT; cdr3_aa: CASSSTGRNTGELFF
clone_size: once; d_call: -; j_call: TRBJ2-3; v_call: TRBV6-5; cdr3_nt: TGTGCCAGCACCAACAGACAGTACACAGATACGCAGTATTTT; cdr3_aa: CASTNRQYTDTQYF
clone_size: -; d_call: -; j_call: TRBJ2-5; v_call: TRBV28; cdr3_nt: TGTGCCAGCAGTTTTCGGCCAGGTCCCCTGGAGACCCAGTACTTC; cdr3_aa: CASSFRPGPLETQYF
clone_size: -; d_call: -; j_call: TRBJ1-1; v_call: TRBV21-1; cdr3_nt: TGTGCCAGCCGAGACAGGGGGAACACTGAAGCTTTCTTT; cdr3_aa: CASRDRGNTEAFF
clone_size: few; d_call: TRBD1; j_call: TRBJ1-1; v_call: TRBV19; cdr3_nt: TGTGCCACAGGGGACAGGGTGTCTTTCTTT; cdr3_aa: CATGDRVSFF
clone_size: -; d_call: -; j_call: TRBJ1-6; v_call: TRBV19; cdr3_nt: TGTGCCAGTAGTACAGGCGACTATAATTCACCCCTCCACTTT; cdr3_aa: CASSTGDYNSPLHF
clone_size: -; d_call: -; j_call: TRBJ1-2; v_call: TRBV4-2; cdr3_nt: TGTGCCAGCAGCCAAAACCGCCTCGGGATAGTTACCTTC; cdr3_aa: CASSQNRLGIVTF
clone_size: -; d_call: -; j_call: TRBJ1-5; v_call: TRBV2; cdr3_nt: TGTGCCAGCAGTGGATGGCAGGGCTCGAACCCATCGAATCAGCCCCAGCATTTT; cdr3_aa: CASSGWQGSNPSNQPQHF
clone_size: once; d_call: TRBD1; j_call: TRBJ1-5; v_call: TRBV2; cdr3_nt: TGTGCCAGCGGCACCGGGACAGCTTCCAATCAGCCCCAGCATTTT; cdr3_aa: CASGTGTASNQPQHF
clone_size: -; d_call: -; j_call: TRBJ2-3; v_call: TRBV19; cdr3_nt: TGTGCCAGTAGTATACGCAGGGCAGACACAGATACGCAGTATTTT; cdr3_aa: CASSIRRADTDTQYF
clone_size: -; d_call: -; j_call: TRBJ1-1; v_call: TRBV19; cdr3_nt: TGTGCCAGTAAGGGTTCCGGGAGACCTGAAGCTTTCTTT; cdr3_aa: CASKGSGRPEAFF